The 31 T cell receptor beta chains presented below share a single source sample, sequenced in a study of cytomegalovirus exposure and HLA in healthy donors (dated by TCRdb to the late 2010s). Library preparation was by the immunoSEQ multiplex PCR assay. TCRdb stores this immuneACCESS table with in-frame sequences only. Part of the clones is absent; in the studies checked, under half of the shortfall reflects unresolved V genes, and no reason is known for the rest. The sample table holds roughly 150,000 clones, of which 85% to 90% were seen once. Around 3.4% of the sample belongs to the ten largest clones. The specimen sequenced was PBMCs. These receptors were collected from a woman aged 18 to 35 in good health and CMV-seropositive.

The CDR3 loop is CASSLSRSGAYQETQYF. In DNA, the CDR3 is TGCGCCAGCAGCTTGAGTAGAAGCGGAGCTTACCAAGAGACCCAGTACTTC. This chain links TRBV5-1 with TRBJ2-5, with a tentative D call TRBD2 (5 bases). The CDR3 loop spans 17 amino acids. V was shortened by 1 base and J by 0 bases, with 16 bases between the two germline ends. Germline lookup yields CDR1 SGHRS and CDR2 YFSETQ.

The chain has TRBV6-1 and TRBJ2-2; weak D call: TRBD1 (5 bases). Per germline, CDR1 MNHNS and CDR2 SASEGT. CDR3 size: 13 residues. V dropped 2 bases and J dropped 6 bases, with 7 bases sitting between them. This CDR3 reads CASSELGPGELFF. CDR3 nucleotides: TGTGCCAGCAGTGAATTGGGGCCCGGGGAGCTGTTTTTT.

The CDR3 reads CASSVSVQGTGELFF. In DNA, the CDR3 is TGTGCCAGCAGCGTAAGTGTACAGGGGACCGGGGAGCTGTTTTTT. The chain uses TRBV9 and TRBJ2-2; 7 nucleotides line up with TRBD1. The CDR3 covers 15 residues. V trimming: 1 base; J trimming: 5 bases; junction bases outside the gene matches: 5. The germline V gene encodes CDR1 SGDLS and CDR2 YYNGEE.

This chain uses TRBV9 with TRBJ1-3, with D perhaps matching TRBD1 (6 bases). This CDR3 contains 16 residues. Trimming took 0 bases from V and 0 from J, leaving 10 bases between them. The V gene's germline CDR1 is SGDLS and CDR2 YYNGEE. In DNA form, the CDR3 reads TGTGCCAGCAGCGTAGGATCAGGGGCCTCTGGAAACACCATATATTTT. This codes for CASSVGSGASGNTIYF.

This clone was counted at least ten times. The genes are TRBV28 and TRBJ2-7, with 11 bases identical to TRBD2. This CDR3 comprises 14 residues. CDR1 is MDHEN, CDR2 SYDVKM, per germline. V was pared by 10 bases and J by 0 bases, with 5 bases of the junction left unmatched. CDR3 region: CAIVAGGPSYEQYF. CDR3 nucleotides: TGTGCCATTGTAGCGGGAGGGCCCTCCTACGAGCAGTACTTC.

The chain carries TRBV11-2 and TRBJ2-2; the match to TRBD2 covers 10 bases. V shed 0 bases and J 4 bases; nucleotides not matched to a gene: 11. This CDR3 comprises 19 residues. Germline CDR1 is SGHAT and CDR2 is FQNNGV. The CDR3 bases are TGTGCCAGCAGCTTAGATAGGCTAGCGGGAGATCTGGGCACCGGGGAGCTGTTTTTT. It is translated as CASSLDRLAGDLGTGELFF.

The rearrangement joins TRBV7-2 to TRBJ2-7; 7 nucleotides align to TRBD2. V was pared by 3 bases and J by 2 bases, with 1 base of the junction left unmatched. CDR1 and CDR2 (germline): SGHTA, FQGNSA. This CDR3 is built from 13 residues. Here the CDR3 reads CASSLSGAYEQYF. Written as DNA, the CDR3 is TGTGCCAGCAGCTTGAGCGGGGCCTACGAGCAGTACTTC.

Turning to this clone: The sample holds other DNA sequences that translate to the same CDR3. The CDR3 coding sequence is TGTGCCAGCAGCCGGACAGGGAATCAGCCCCAGCATTTT. Its protein product is CASSRTGNQPQHF. The V and J genes are TRBV6-5 and TRBJ1-5; 8 positions agree with TRBD1. The J segment lost 4 bases and the V segment lost 6 bases, leaving 2 bases of the junction unmatched. This CDR3 contains 13 residues. The germline V gene encodes CDR1 MNHEY and CDR2 SVGAGI.

The chain carries TRBV19 and TRBJ1-1; TRBD1 matches 8 bases. This CDR3 comprises 14 residues. The V gene's germline CDR1 is LNHDA and CDR2 SQIVND (reference sequence). V dropped 1 base and J dropped 4; count of bases not matched to a gene: 2. CDR3 loop: CASSIGDRLTEAFF. CDR3 DNA: TGTGCCAGTAGTATAGGGGACAGGCTCACTGAAGCTTTCTTT.

The genes are TRBV7-2 and TRBJ2-1; 9 bases agree with TRBD2. Germline trimming cut 7 bases from V and 3 bases from J; bases unmatched to any gene: 7. Germline V gives CDR1 SGHTA, CDR2 FQGNSA. This CDR3 is built from 15 residues. CDR3 loop: CASNPRSGSYNEQFF. The CDR3 DNA is TGTGCCAGCAACCCTCGTAGCGGGAGCTACAATGAGCAGTTCTTC.

The chain's CDR3 is CASSLTGGTSVHGYTF. The DNA of the CDR3 is TGTGCCAGCAGTTTAACCGGCGGCACAAGCGTGCATGGCTACACCTTC. The chain recombines TRBV28 with TRBJ1-2; no definite D call. CDR3 length equals 16 residues. Deletions cut 2 bases from V and 6 bases from J, with 19 bases between. Germline-derived CDR1 and CDR2 are MDHEN and SYDVKM.

The CDR3 coding sequence is TGTGCCTGGAGTGAAGGGGCGGCAACTAATGAAAAACTGTTTTTT. Its translation is CAWSEGAATNEKLFF. This rearrangement joins TRBV30 to TRBJ1-4; tentatively, D is TRBD1 (5 bases). The germline V gene has CDR1 GTSNPN and CDR2 SVGIG (reference sequence). Between the trimmed V and J ends, which lost 1 base and 0 bases, there was a span of 9 bases. The CDR3 is 15 amino acids.

This chain joins TRBV5-1 and TRBJ2-1, with 7 bases fitting TRBD2. The CDR3 spans 16 residues. In germline, CDR1 is SGHRS, CDR2 YFSETQ. Trimming at V came to 4 bases and at J to 0 bases, leaving 7 bases not matched to a gene. The CDR3 bases are TGCGCCAGCAGCCCCCACGGCGGGAGCTCCTACAATGAGCAGTTCTTC. Residues: CASSPHGGSSYNEQFF.

V gene TRBV4-2 combines with J gene TRBJ1-3, with D possibly matching TRBD1 (6 bases). CDR3 size: 17 residues. The V end was cut by 0 bases, the J end by 2 bases, with 14 bases between. Germline CDR1 and CDR2: LGHNA and YNFKEQ. CDR3 sequence reads: CASSQDSSSGAGNTIYF. CDR3 in DNA: TGTGCCAGCAGCCAAGATAGTTCGTCAGGGGCTGGAAACACCATATATTTT.

The chain has TRBV6-6 and TRBJ2-1, with D unclear. The CDR3 extends over 11 amino acids. In germline, CDR1 is MNHNY, CDR2 SVGAGI (reference sequence). V was trimmed by 8 bases and J by 7 bases, leaving 9 bases between them. The CDR3 nucleotides are TGTGCCAGCGCGGAACTTAATGAGCAGTTCTTC. It encodes CASAELNEQFF.

The J gene is TRBJ1-1, the V gene TRBV11-3; D may be TRBD1 (5 bases). This CDR3 is built from 14 residues. Trimming pared 4 bases from V and 5 bases from J, leaving 14 bases between. CDR1 and CDR2 (germline): SGHNT, YENEEA. The CDR3 reads CASSSRGDPTEAFF. The CDR3 nucleotides are TGTGCCAGCAGCTCCCGGGGGGATCCGACTGAAGCTTTCTTT.

The chain employs TRBV4-1 and TRBJ2-5; TRBD2 matches 12 bases. V gave up 0 bases and J gave up 2 bases; unmatched junction bases: 1. Germline assignment: CDR1 MGHRA and CDR2 YSYEKL. The CDR3 runs 16 residues. CDR3 sequence (DNA): TGCGCCAGCAGCCAAGAGACTAGCGGGGGACAAGAGACCCAGTACTTC. Protein product: CASSQETSGGQETQYF.

V usage is TRBV5-1 and J usage is TRBJ2-5; 12 bases are a match to TRBD2. The CDR3 loop spans 16 amino acids. Per the germline V gene, CDR1 is SGHRS and CDR2 is YFSETQ. V lost 4 bases to trimming and J lost 1 base; unmatched junction nucleotides: 5. CDR3 protein: CASSTGLAGFQETQYF. The CDR3 nucleotides read TGCGCCAGCAGCACCGGACTAGCGGGATTCCAAGAGACCCAGTACTTC. Full variable domain (remainder filled in from reference TRBV5-1 and TRBJ2-5): KAGVTQTPRYLIKTRGQQVTLSCSPISGHRSVSWYQQTPGQGLQFLFEYFSETQRNKGNFPGRFSGRQFSNSRSEMNVSTLELGDSALYLCASSTGLAGFQETQYFGPGTRLLVL.

Here the CDR3 reads CASSYSTGANTEAFF. The CDR3 DNA reads as TGTGCCAGCAGTTACTCCACAGGGGCTAACACTGAAGCTTTCTTT. V and J are TRBV6-5 and TRBJ1-1, with TRBD1 matching 7 bases. J lost 2 bases, V lost 0 bases, and 3 bases had no gene match. The CDR3 extends over 15 amino acids. Germline loops: CDR1 MNHEY, CDR2 SVGAGI.

The chain links TRBV7-9 to TRBJ2-7, with no clear D. The germline CDR1 and CDR2 sequences are SEHNR and FQNEAQ (reference sequence). V dropped 9 bases and J dropped 5 bases, with 11 bases sitting between them. This CDR3 contains 11 residues. The CDR3 loop reads CASTRGNEQYF. The CDR3 nucleotides are TGTGCCAGTACGCGAGGTAACGAGCAGTACTTC.

The chain employs TRBV7-9 and TRBJ2-7; TRBD2 matches 10 bases. CDR3 length: 15 amino acids. The junction had 1 base not matched to a gene; V was cut back by 2 bases and J by 0 bases. Germline CDR1 and CDR2: SEHNR and FQNEAQ (reference sequence). The CDR3 bases are TGTGCCAGCAGCTTAAGCGGGAGGGCCTCCTACGAGCAGTACTTC. It yields the protein CASSLSGRASYEQYF. The full variable domain, with the rest looked up from reference TRBV7-9 and TRBJ2-7, is DTGVSQNPRHKITKRGQNVTFRCDPISEHNRLYWYRQTLGQGPEFLTYFQNEAQLEKSRLLSDRFSAERPKGSFSTLEIQRTEQGDSAMYLCASSLSGRASYEQYFGPGTRLTVT.

This clone was seen only a few times. This chain links TRBV4-2 with TRBJ2-1, with 10 bases that match TRBD2. Germline loops: CDR1 LGHNA, CDR2 YNFKEQ. V shed 3 bases, J shed 8 bases, and the junction held 13 bases outside the gene matches. The CDR3 covers 17 residues. As DNA, the CDR3 is TGTGCCAGCAGCCAGCATCCCGGTCTAGCGGGAGATGATGAGCAGTTCTTC. Translating gives CASSQHPGLAGDDEQFF.

The DNA of the CDR3 is TGTGCCAGCAGCTTAAGTGGACAGGGGGCCTACGAGCAGTACTTC. Protein product: CASSLSGQGAYEQYF. This chain connects TRBV13 to TRBJ2-7; 10 bases fit TRBD1. The germline CDR1 and CDR2 sequences are PRHDT and FYEKMQ (reference sequence). The V gene end was trimmed by 2 bases and the J gene end by 2 bases; junction bases not matched to a gene: 3. CDR3 length: 15 amino acids.

The genes are TRBV27 and TRBJ2-7, with 9 bases matching TRBD1. Germline assignment: CDR1 MNHEY and CDR2 SMNVEV (reference sequence). CDR3 size: 15 residues. V dropped 4 bases and J dropped 2; count of bases not matched to a gene: 6. The CDR3 DNA follows: TGTGCCAGCAGTTCAACGGGGACAGGGCCCTACGAGCAGTACTTC. Translation: CASSSTGTGPYEQYF.

This clone appeared once. The rearrangement links TRBV19 to TRBJ2-2, with a tentative D call TRBD2 (6 bases). This CDR3 contains 16 residues. Germline CDR1 reads LNHDA; CDR2 reads SQIVND (reference sequence). V lost 3 bases and J 3 bases, leaving 14 bases between the germline ends. The CDR3, as DNA: TGTGCCAGTAGTATCCGACAAGGAGGGGACACCGGGGAGCTGTTTTTT. This codes for CASSIRQGGDTGELFF.

V usage is TRBV5-1 and J usage is TRBJ2-1, with 10 bases aligning to TRBD2. V was pared by 6 bases and J by 6 bases, with 6 bases of the junction left unmatched. This CDR3 contains 14 residues. The germline V gene has CDR1 SGHRS and CDR2 YFSETQ. CDR3 region: CASTLTSGSNEQFF. The CDR3 DNA is TGCGCCAGCACCCTGACTAGCGGGTCCAATGAGCAGTTCTTC.

This clone has only a few counts. The gene calls are TRBV5-8 and TRBJ2-7; 13 bases line up with TRBD2. The CDR3 is 18 amino acids. Germline trimming cut 0 bases from V and 2 bases from J; bases unmatched to any gene: 8. Germline assignment: CDR1 SGHTS and CDR2 YDEGEE. CDR3 DNA sequence: TGTGCCAGCAGCTTGGGAGGACTAGCGGGGGAGAATCCCTACGAGCAGTACTTC. It encodes CASSLGGLAGENPYEQYF.

V usage is TRBV19 and J usage is TRBJ2-4; D might be TRBD1 (6 bases). V was clipped by 3 bases and J by 7 bases, with 13 bases between them. Germline V lookup: CDR1 LNHDA, CDR2 SQIVND (reference sequence). CDR3 size: 14 residues. The CDR3 reads CASSIRTAPNIQYF. The CDR3 DNA sequence: TGTGCCAGTAGTATCCGGACAGCCCCCAACATTCAGTACTTC.

A note on this clone: One junction end disagrees with the germline gene, perhaps due to a read error. The chain carries TRBV7-7 and TRBJ2-2; D remains ambiguous. This CDR3 comprises 14 residues. Germline assignment: CDR1 SSHAT and CDR2 FNYEAQ (reference sequence). CDR3 sequence: CASSPHQFSGELFF. The CDR3 DNA follows: TGTGCTAGCAGCCCCCACCAGTTCAGCGGGGAGCTGTTTTTT. The full variable domain, with the rest looked up from reference TRBV7-7 and TRBJ2-2, is GAGVSQSPRYKVTKRGQDVTLRCDPISSHATLYWYQQALGQGPEFLTYFNYEAQPDKSGLPSDRFSAERPEGSISTLTIQRTEQRDSAMYRCASSPHQFSGELFFGEGSRLTVL.

The V and J genes are TRBV29-1 and TRBJ1-3; possible D gene TRBD1, 5 bases. The CDR3 has 16 residues. Germline CDR1 is SQVTM and CDR2 is ANQGSEA. V was clipped by 6 bases and J by 4 bases, with 22 bases between them. In DNA, the CDR3 is TGCAGCGTAGCGGGATCAGGGTCCGCCACCGGAAACACCATATATTTT. This codes for CSVAGSGSATGNTIYF.

The rearrangement links TRBV30 to TRBJ2-5, with no clear D. Trimming removed 0 bases from V and 4 bases from J, with 9 bases in between. CDR1 and CDR2 from the germline V gene are GTSNPN and SVGIG (reference sequence). The CDR3 extends over 13 amino acids. The CDR3 loop is CAWSVLQLETQYF. Written as DNA, the CDR3 is TGTGCCTGGAGTGTTCTACAGCTAGAGACCCAGTACTTC. Using reference TRBV30 and TRBJ2-5 for the parts outside the CDR3, the full variable domain is SQTIHQWPATLVQPVGSPLSLECTVEGTSNPNLYWYRQAAGRGLQLLFYSVGIGQISSEVPQNLSASRPQDRQFILSSKKLLLSDSGFYLCAWSVLQLETQYFGPGTRLLVL.